The clone carrying this TCR beta chain has ten or more counts. Its antigen is unidentified. The data are from a study of T-cell reconstitution after alpha-beta-depleted transplantation in children. During its preparation, the TCRbeta library received unique molecular identifiers. Each CDR3 protein gets one entry after TCRdb re-called the PCR reads with MiXCR. This table holds about 980,000 distinct CDR3 sequences, about 30% found once. Study outcomes and limitations: Once a year had passed after transplant, T-cell counts and diversity came mostly from newly produced T cells.

This CDR3 comprises 15 residues. Between the trimmed V and J ends, which lost 0 bases and 9 bases, there was a span of 16 bases. Germline V gene lookup returns CDR1 SGHRS and CDR2 YFSETQ. Sequenced here: PBMCs, mostly from graft donor cells, sampled 360 days after TCRalphabeta/CD19-depleted stem cell transplant. The sequence came from a boy under three years old who had a stem cell transplant for SCID, so the T cells may come from the graft donor. The chain is built from TRBV5-1 and TRBJ2-1, with D possibly matching TRBD2 (7 bases). The DNA for the CDR3 is TGCGCCAGCAGCTTGGCCGGGGGGCCGGATAGTGAGCAGTTCTTC. Protein: CASSLAGGPDSEQFF.